This T cell receptor beta chain stems from a study of T cells in Graves' hyperthyroidism and ophthalmopathy. TCR beta CDR3 sequences were amplified from RNA transcripts. HTBI primers were the set used in a first-round RT-PCR of the TCR CDR3. TCRdb used MiXCR to reprocess the multiplex PCR reads, holding one entry per CDR3 protein. The table includes about 130,000 distinct CDR3 sequences, over 20% detected once. Using around 10 ml of fresh peripheral blood, PBMCs were prepared. Sequencing was done on a sample of blood. The sequence was collected from a woman between 50 and 59 years old with Graves' hyperthyroidism that later progressed to Graves' ophthalmopathy.

This CDR3 is CASSYGGTGETQYF. The CDR3 DNA reads TGTGCCAGCAGTTACGGAGGGACCGGAGAGACCCAGTACTTC. J is TRBJ2-5 and V is TRBV6-2 or TRBV6-3; TRBD2 might be the D (6 bases). The CDR3 is 14 amino acids. V lost 2 bases and J 4 bases, leaving 11 bases between the germline ends. Germline V lookup: CDR1 MNHEY, CDR2 SVGEGT.